This entry lists 21 T cell receptor beta chains sequenced from one sample in a study of vaccination effects on CD4 cells after COVID-19. TCRdb's table, derived via immunoSEQ multiplex PCR, lists solely in-frame clones and lacks some. The sample lists under 40,000 clones; 55% to 80% were seen once. These receptors are not linked to any known antigen. Researchers isolated CD4+ T cells once approximately ten days of culture had elapsed. The sample was CD4+ T cells from PBMCs cultured without peptide, taken before COVID-19 vaccination. These receptors came from a human donor who received a COVID-19 vaccine.

This sequence joins TRBV23-1 and TRBJ2-7; no firm D call. TRBV23-1 belongs to the ORF category, with a function that is uncertain. The CDR3 is made up of 18 amino acids. V was clipped by 0 bases and J by 3 bases, with 21 bases between them. CDR3 sequence: CASSQSTKASPRGYEQYF. In DNA form, the CDR3 reads TGCGCCAGCAGTCAATCAACAAAGGCGAGTCCAAGAGGCTACGAGCAGTACTTC.

The CDR3 spells CSVESMGRSYTF. The DNA of the CDR3 is TGCAGCGTTGAATCGATGGGACGAAGCTACACCTTC. This sequence joins TRBV29-1 and TRBJ1-2; a possible D gene is TRBD1 (5 bases). Trimming pared 2 bases from V and 9 bases from J, leaving 13 bases between. Germline CDR1 SQVTM, CDR2 ANQGSEA. The CDR3 is 12 residues long. The variable domain in full, with the rest retrieved from reference TRBV29-1 and TRBJ1-2, is SAVISQKPSRDICQRGTSLTIQCQVDSQVTMMFWYRQQPGQSLTLIATANQGSEATYESGFVIDKFPISRPNLTFSTLTVSNMSPEDSSIYLCSVESMGRSYTFGSGTRLTVV.

The V gene is TRBV3-1 (or the pseudogene TRBV3-2), the J gene TRBJ1-5; weak D call: TRBD1 (6 bases). The CDR3 runs to 15 residues. Trimming removed 0 bases at V and 4 bases at J, with 10 bases between. Per germline, CDR1 LGHDT and CDR2 YNNKEL (reference sequence). The DNA for the CDR3 is TGTGCCAGCAGCCAAGATGGACAGAATAATCAGCCCCAGCATTTT. Translated, it gives CASSQDGQNNQPQHF.

This clone was detected a few times. J is TRBJ1-1 and V is TRBV27; D gene uncertain. CDR1 and CDR2 from the germline V gene are MNHEY and SMNVEV (reference sequence). The CDR3 runs to 14 residues. Trimming left V 6 bases short and J 1 base short, with 12 bases between. CDR3: CASRPFTENTEAFF. Written as DNA, the CDR3 is TGTGCCAGCAGGCCCTTTACAGAGAACACTGAAGCTTTCTTT.

The V gene is TRBV7-9, the J gene TRBJ2-5; D is possibly TRBD2 (6 bases). The CDR3 runs to 12 residues. The V end lost 10 bases, the J end lost 3 bases, and 12 bases lay between the germline ends. Germline V gives CDR1 SEHNR, CDR2 FQNEAQ (reference sequence). In DNA, the CDR3 is TGTGCCACCAGAGGAGGGGAAGAGACCCAGTACTTC. Amino acid sequence: CATRGGEETQYF.

This chain joins TRBV19 and TRBJ1-2, with 12 positions matching TRBD1. The CDR3 sequence is 20 residues long. Germline assignment: CDR1 LNHDA and CDR2 SQIVND (reference sequence). Losses at the gene ends were 5 bases for V and 3 bases for J; bases not matched to a gene: 19. CDR3 nucleotide sequence: TGTGCCAGTAGTGCCCCGCGCGGGGACAGGGGGCGTCATGGGTACTATGGCTACACCTTC. It specifies CASSAPRGDRGRHGYYGYTF.

This chain uses TRBV2 with TRBJ2-5; perhaps D is TRBD1 or TRBD2 (5 bases each). This CDR3 is built from 13 residues. The V end was cut by 7 bases, the J end by 5 bases, with 14 bases between. Germline V gene lookup returns CDR1 SNHLY and CDR2 FYNNEI. As DNA, the CDR3 is TGTGCCAGCACCAAGATCAGGGACGAGACCCAGTACTTC. It encodes CASTKIRDETQYF.

This chain connects TRBV6-5 to TRBJ2-1; D gene uncertain. V was cut by 0 bases and J by 4 bases, with 10 bases left in between. Germline V CDR1 and CDR2: MNHEY, SVGAGI. The length of the CDR3 is 15 residues. The chain's CDR3 is CASSYSDPYYNEQFF. The CDR3, as DNA: TGTGCCAGCAGTTACTCAGACCCATATTACAATGAGCAGTTCTTC.

The chain carries TRBV21-1 and TRBJ1-6. TRBV21-1 is given as a pseudogene. The CDR3 is made up of 14 amino acids. The CDR3 DNA reads TGTGCCAGCAGCAAAGTGAGGAGGGTTTCACCCCTCCACTTT. Protein: CASSKVRRVSPLHF.

The chain is built from TRBV4-1 and TRBJ2-7, with 12 bases aligning to TRBD2. Germline CDR1 and CDR2: MGHRA and YSYEKL. Unmatched junction bases numbered 17, after V lost 4 bases and J lost 7 bases. This CDR3 contains 18 residues. CDR3 region: CASSPSDGRLAGVGEQYF. The DNA of the CDR3 is TGCGCCAGCAGCCCATCGGACGGCCGACTAGCGGGAGTGGGTGAGCAGTACTTC.

The chain carries TRBV19 and TRBJ2-3, with D perhaps given as TRBD1 or TRBD2 (6 bases each). This CDR3 spans 15 amino acids. The germline V and J ends were trimmed by 5 bases and 4 bases, with 16 bases remaining between them. The germline CDR1 and CDR2 sequences are LNHDA and SQIVND (reference sequence). CDR3 sequence: CASSLRGGLADTQYF. DNA of the CDR3: TGTGCCAGTAGTCTCAGGGGAGGATTGGCAGATACGCAGTATTTT. Together with reference TRBV19 and TRBJ2-3, the CDR3 gives the full variable domain: DGGITQSPKYLFRKEGQNVTLSCEQNLNHDAMYWYRQDPGQGLRLIYYSQIVNDFQKGDIAEGYSVSREKKESFPLTVTSAQKNPTAFYLCASSLRGGLADTQYFGPGTRLTVL.

J is TRBJ1-1 and V is TRBV3-1 (or the pseudogene TRBV3-2), with D possibly TRBD1 on 5 matching bases. V shed 0 bases and J shed 5 bases, with 7 bases lying between them. Germline CDR1 reads LGHDT; CDR2 reads YNNKEL (reference sequence). This CDR3 comprises 13 residues. In DNA, the CDR3 is TGTGCCAGCAGCCAAGATTACAGGACTGAAGCTTTCTTT. Translation gives CASSQDYRTEAFF.

The rearrangement uses TRBV19 and TRBJ1-1; 9 positions match TRBD1. The CDR3 length is 13 residues. Germline CDR1 and CDR2: LNHDA and SQIVND (reference sequence). V shed 4 bases and J 10 bases; nucleotides not matched to a gene: 7. The CDR3 spells CASSRTGEVGAFF. The DNA of the CDR3 is TGTGCCAGTAGTAGGACAGGGGAGGTGGGAGCTTTCTTT.

The V gene is TRBV5-5, the J gene TRBJ1-3; perhaps TRBD1 as D (6 bases). This CDR3 region has 15 residues. Germline loops: CDR1 SGHKS, CDR2 YYEKEE (reference sequence). Trimming shortened V by 4 bases and J by 2 bases, and 13 bases separated the two germline ends. In DNA, the CDR3 is TGTGCCAGCAGCGGGGGCACGGGAACTGGAAACACCATATATTTT. This sequence encodes CASSGGTGTGNTIYF.

The chain is built from TRBV27 and TRBJ2-1; 15 bases agree with TRBD2. Germline assignment: CDR1 MNHEY and CDR2 SMNVEV (reference sequence). The CDR3 has 16 amino acids. Trimming removed 6 bases from V and 4 bases from J; junction bases left unmatched: 4. CDR3 bases: TGTGCCAGCAGCAACGGACTAGCGGGAGGGTACAATGAGCAGTTCTTC. It yields the protein CASSNGLAGGYNEQFF.

The CDR3 sequence is CASSQAILRDEQFF. CDR3 DNA: TGTGCCAGCAGCCAAGCCATACTCCGAGATGAGCAGTTCTTC. The chain is built from TRBV14 and TRBJ2-1; D is undetermined. Germline loops: CDR1 SGHDN, CDR2 FVKESK. CDR3 length: 14 amino acids. Trimming removed 1 base from V and 8 bases from J, with 12 bases in between.

This sequence joins TRBV10-1 and TRBJ2-7; 10 bases fit TRBD1. After removal of 10 bases from V and 3 bases from J, the junction contained 6 bases not matched to a gene. CDR1 is WNHNN, CDR2 SYGVQD, per germline (reference sequence). The CDR3 spans 13 residues. CDR3 coding DNA: TGCGCCACCTCGGACAGGGGGAACTACGAGCAGTACTTC. Its translation is CATSDRGNYEQYF.

The chain recombines TRBV10-3 with TRBJ1-3; D might be TRBD1 (5 bases). The length of the CDR3 is 14 residues. The germline V and J ends were trimmed by 5 bases and 1 base, with 9 bases remaining between them. Germline assignment: CDR1 ENHRY and CDR2 SYGVKD. The CDR3 nucleotides read TGTGCCATCAGTATTGGGGGGTCTGGAAACACCATATATTTT. It yields the protein CAISIGGSGNTIYF.

The genes are TRBV28 and TRBJ1-2; tentatively, D is TRBD1 (5 bases). The CDR3 extends over 15 amino acids. In germline, CDR1 is MDHEN, CDR2 SYDVKM. V shed 3 bases and J shed 4 bases, with 15 bases lying between them. This chain's CDR3 is CASSLGGFGGYGYTF. CDR3 nucleotides: TGTGCCAGCAGTTTGGGGGGATTCGGGGGCTATGGCTACACCTTC.

This clone has only a few counts. Other nucleotide sequences from this sample produce the same CDR3. The chain carries TRBV6-5 and TRBJ1-2; TRBD1 matches 10 bases. This CDR3 has 16 amino acids. V trimming: 0 bases; J trimming: 4 bases; junction bases outside the gene matches: 5. CDR1 is MNHEY and CDR2 is SVGAGI in the germline V gene. CDR3 residues: CASSYSRTGGGYGYTF. The CDR3 DNA is TGTGCCAGCAGTTACTCGAGGACAGGGGGTGGCTATGGCTACACCTTC.

The chain uses TRBV18 and TRBJ2-5, with D perhaps matching TRBD1 (6 bases). The germline V gene has CDR1 KGHSH and CDR2 LQKENI. The CDR3 runs to 15 residues. V lost 1 base, J lost 4 bases, and 13 bases lay in between. This chain's CDR3 is CASSPRVGAGETQYF. The DNA for the CDR3 is TGTGCCAGCTCACCACGGGTGGGGGCCGGAGAGACCCAGTACTTC.